Presented here are 13 T cell receptor beta chains from one specimen sequenced in a study of control samples from healthy donors and cancer patients. Some clones are missing from TCRdb's copy, which holds only in-frame ones; the method was immunoSEQ multiplex PCR. The table has roughly 140,000 clones, around 86% seen once. The sample was blood. These receptors were taken from a man between 25 and 39 years old in good health.

This rearrangement joins TRBV9 to TRBJ2-3; unclear D gene. This CDR3 has 14 amino acids. Looked up from germline, CDR1 is SGDLS and CDR2 is YYNGEE. Trimming took off 1 base at V and 5 bases at J, with 11 bases between the two ends. This chain's CDR3 is CASSVNTLQDTQYF. CDR3 DNA: TGTGCCAGCAGCGTAAACACGCTTCAAGATACGCAGTATTTT.

The chain is built from TRBV2 and TRBJ2-7, with D perhaps TRBD1 or TRBD2 (5 bases each). V was shortened by 8 bases and J by 4 bases, with 18 bases between the two germline ends. Germline assignment: CDR1 SNHLY and CDR2 FYNNEI. The CDR3 covers 14 residues. The DNA for the CDR3 is TGTGCCAGCTCACTCGCCGGGACCGATTACGAGCAGTACTTC. This encodes CASSLAGTDYEQYF. Drawing the rest from reference TRBV2 and TRBJ2-7, the complete variable domain is EPEVTQTPSHQVTQMGQEVILRCVPISNHLYFYWYRQILGQKVEFLVSFYNNEISEKSEIFDDQFSVERPDGSNFTLKIRSTKLEDSAMYFCASSLAGTDYEQYFGPGTRLTVT.

V and J are TRBV11-3 and TRBJ2-3, with D hard to call. Trimming shortened V by 2 bases and J by 3 bases, and 6 bases separated the two germline ends. Germline CDR1 SGHNT, CDR2 YENEEA. The CDR3 sequence is 13 residues long. The CDR3 loop reads CASSLSGTDTQYF. The DNA of the CDR3 is TGTGCCAGCAGCTTATCCGGGACAGATACGCAGTATTTT.

V is TRBV18 and J is TRBJ2-5, with D perhaps assigned TRBD1 or TRBD2 (5 bases each). V lost 2 bases to trimming and J lost 5 bases, with 24 bases between them. There are 18 residues in the CDR3. Germline V CDR1 and CDR2: KGHSH, LQKENI. DNA for the CDR3: TGTGCCAGCTCACCATGGTCCCCGGAGGCAGGGATGCGGGAGACCCAGTACTTC. Its translation is CASSPWSPEAGMRETQYF.

CDR3 loop: CASSLGGSLTNEQFF. Written as DNA, the CDR3 is TGTGCCAGCAGCTTGGGCGGGAGTTTAACAAATGAGCAGTTCTTC. The chain combines TRBV5-4 with TRBJ2-1; 7 nucleotides match TRBD2. Germline V gives CDR1 SGHNT, CDR2 YYREEE (reference sequence). This CDR3 contains 15 residues. V was pared by 0 bases and J by 7 bases, with 7 bases of the junction left unmatched.

This chain links TRBV7-2 with TRBJ2-7; possible D gene TRBD2, 5 bases. CDR1 and CDR2 from the germline V gene are SGHTA and FQGNSA. V lost 5 bases and J 5 bases, leaving 10 bases between the germline ends. The CDR3 has 12 amino acids. The CDR3 reads CASSPAGDEQYF. The CDR3 coding sequence is TGTGCCAGCAGCCCCGCGGGTGACGAGCAGTACTTC.

The rearrangement uses TRBV7-6 and TRBJ2-1, with a possible D match to TRBD2 (7 bases). V lost 5 bases and J lost 0, with 17 bases in between. This CDR3 is built from 17 residues. Germline V gives CDR1 SGHVS, CDR2 FNYEAQ. CDR3 bases: TGTGCCAGCAGCCCCGCTGGGGGGGGGCCCTCCTACAATGAGCAGTTCTTC. This gives the protein CASSPAGGGPSYNEQFF. The full variable domain, completed using reference TRBV7-6 and TRBJ2-1, is GAGVSQSPRYKVTKRGQDVALRCDPISGHVSLYWYRQALGQGPEFLTYFNYEAQQDKSGLPNDRFSAERPEGSISTLTIQRTEQRDSAMYRCASSPAGGGPSYNEQFFGPGTRLTVL.

This rearrangement joins TRBV11-1 to TRBJ1-1; 12 bases are a match to TRBD1. This CDR3 has 16 amino acids. V lost 5 bases to trimming and J lost 5 bases; unmatched junction nucleotides: 9. Germline CDR1 SGHAT, CDR2 FQDESV (reference sequence). The CDR3 DNA reads as TGTGCCAGCAGCCCGGGACAGGGGGCGCATAGGACTGAAGCTTTCTTT. As protein: CASSPGQGAHRTEAFF.

V gene TRBV7-3 combines with J gene TRBJ2-1; D ambiguous. Trimming shortened V by 7 bases and J by 6 bases, and 13 bases separated the two germline ends. Germline V gene lookup returns CDR1 SGHTA and CDR2 FQGTGA. The CDR3 totals 13 residues. CDR3 protein: CASKWKLINEQFF. In DNA, the CDR3 is TGTGCCAGCAAGTGGAAACTTATCAATGAGCAGTTCTTC.

This clone appeared a single time. This chain uses TRBV14 with TRBJ1-2; possibly TRBD1 for D (6 bases). The CDR3 covers 14 residues. The ends were cut back, 1 base at V and 6 bases at J, with 12 bases in the middle. Germline CDR1 SGHDN, CDR2 FVKESK. The CDR3 nucleotides read TGTGCCAGCAGCCAAGGGAGACAGGACCATGGCTACACCTTC. It encodes CASSQGRQDHGYTF.

The chain carries TRBV3-1 (or the pseudogene TRBV3-2) and TRBJ2-7, with 9 nucleotides matching TRBD2. Germline V CDR1 and CDR2: LGHDT, YNNKEL (reference sequence). V dropped 3 bases and J dropped 5; count of bases not matched to a gene: 8. The CDR3 length is 15 residues. The CDR3 bases are TGTGCCAGCAGCCAGCAACTTAGCGGGGGCGACGAGCAGTACTTC. As protein: CASSQQLSGGDEQYF.

The CDR3, as DNA: TGTGCCAGCAGTGAATCATCTCTAGGGAGCAATCAGCCCCAGCATTTT. Residues: CASSESSLGSNQPQHF. The genes are TRBV25-1 and TRBJ1-5; no clear D gene. From germline, CDR1 is MGHDK and CDR2 SYGVNS. The CDR3 loop spans 16 amino acids. The V end lost 1 base, the J end lost 1 base, and 11 bases lay between the germline ends.

The J gene is TRBJ2-2, the V gene TRBV27; weak D call: TRBD1 (6 bases). Germline V gives CDR1 MNHEY, CDR2 SMNVEV (reference sequence). V lost 6 bases to trimming and J lost 0 bases, with 17 bases between them. The CDR3 spans 17 residues. The CDR3 loop is CASSLRAGTTNTGELFF. The CDR3 DNA is TGTGCCAGCAGCCTAAGGGCCGGGACAACGAACACCGGGGAGCTGTTTTTT.